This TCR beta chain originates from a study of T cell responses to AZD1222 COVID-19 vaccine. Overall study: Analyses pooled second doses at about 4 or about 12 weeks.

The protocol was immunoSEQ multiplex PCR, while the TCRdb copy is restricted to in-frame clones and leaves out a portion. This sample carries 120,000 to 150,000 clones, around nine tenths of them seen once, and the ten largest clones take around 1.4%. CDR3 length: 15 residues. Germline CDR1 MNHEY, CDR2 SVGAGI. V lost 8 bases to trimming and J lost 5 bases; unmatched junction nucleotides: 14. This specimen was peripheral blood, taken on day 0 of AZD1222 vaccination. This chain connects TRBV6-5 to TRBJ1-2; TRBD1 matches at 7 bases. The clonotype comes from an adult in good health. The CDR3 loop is CASAGQGGWVYGYTF. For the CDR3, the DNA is TGTGCCAGCGCAGGGCAGGGGGGTTGGGTATATGGCTACACCTTC.